Listed here is a single TCR beta chain. Its cognate antigen is unknown. TCRdb re-analysed the reads in MiXCR, keeping a single row per CDR3 protein. The table shows 570,000 or so distinct CDR3 sequences, with around two fifths occurring only once. This entry comes from a study of T cell repertoires in cytomegalovirus infection. Study-level background: Well-studied HLA-B-restricted CMV epitopes were used in the study alongside recently identified HLA-C-restricted ones. Matching HLA type and CMV infection were both indicated by public TCR beta signatures.

Germline CDR1 reads ENHRY; CDR2 reads SYGVKD. The germline V and J ends were trimmed by 0 bases and 1 base, with 8 bases remaining between them. The CDR3 loop spans 15 amino acids. Broader study findings: The study identified carriers of CMV plus the relevant HLA from cumulative public TCR beta family frequency.

The clonotype was recovered from a human donor in good health (CMV status not recorded). Some clones in this sample may be carry-over from other donors' samples. The specimen was cultured PBMCs, collected from culture after CMV antigen stimulation. V gene TRBV10-3 combines with J gene TRBJ2-3; the D is unclear. Here the CDR3 DNA reads TGTGCCATCAGTGAGTCTGGCGGTCGCACAGATACGCAGTATTTT. The encoded protein is CAISESGGRTDTQYF.